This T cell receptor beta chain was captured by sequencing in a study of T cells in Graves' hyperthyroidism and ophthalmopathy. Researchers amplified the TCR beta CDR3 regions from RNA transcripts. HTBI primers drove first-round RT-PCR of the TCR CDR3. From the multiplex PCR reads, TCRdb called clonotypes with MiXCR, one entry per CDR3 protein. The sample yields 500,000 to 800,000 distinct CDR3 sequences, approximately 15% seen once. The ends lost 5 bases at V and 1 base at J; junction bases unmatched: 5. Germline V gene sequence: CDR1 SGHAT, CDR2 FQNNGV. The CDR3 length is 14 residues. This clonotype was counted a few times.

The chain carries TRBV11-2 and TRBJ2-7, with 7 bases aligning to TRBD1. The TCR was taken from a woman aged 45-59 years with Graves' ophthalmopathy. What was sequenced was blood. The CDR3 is CASSKGQLSYEQYF. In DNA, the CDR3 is TGTGCCAGCAGCAAGGGACAGCTATCCTACGAGCAGTACTTC.